The text below deals with one T cell receptor (beta chain). The germline gives CDR1 KGHSH, CDR2 LQKENI. This CDR3 is 14 amino acids long. Between the trimmed V and J ends, which lost 2 bases and 1 base, there was a span of 5 bases. Assay used: immunoSEQ multiplex PCR; TCRdb lists only in-frame clones, some missing. The data show some 200,000 clones, about 90% seen once. The record originates from a study of blood T cell repertoires in COVID-19. The chain uses TRBV18 and TRBJ2-2; possibly TRBD2 for D (5 bases). The sequenced material came from peripheral blood. The TCR comes from a woman aged 60 to 75 with COVID-19, enrolled during active disease. In nucleotides, the CDR3 is TGTGCCAGCTCACCAGGACTGAACACCGGGGAGCTGTTTTTT. It encodes CASSPGLNTGELFF.